One T cell receptor (beta chain) is described in this entry. The data derive from a study of T cell changes during pregnancy in multiple sclerosis. There are 16 residues in the CDR3. Germline V gene lookup returns CDR1 SGHRS and CDR2 YFSETQ. V lost 1 base to trimming and J lost 3 bases, with 16 bases between them. This table comes from immunoSEQ multiplex PCR, and its TCRdb copy is limited to in-frame clones, with some not included. The sample yields tens of thousands of clones, around 94% seen once. The chain has TRBV5-1 and TRBJ1-1, with D possibly matching TRBD1 (6 bases). The source was peripheral blood, collected in the third trimester of pregnancy. This receptor was obtained from a female donor with multiple sclerosis, enrolled in a pregnancy study. The CDR3 nucleotides read TGCGCCAGCAGCTTGTTACCTAGGACAGTAGACACTGAAGCTTTCTTT. Translating it yields CASSLLPRTVDTEAFF.